The 10 T cell receptor beta chains given below trace back to one sample, sequenced in a study of HIV-infected patients and healthy controls. TCRdb passed the 5' RACE reads through MiXCR, listing each CDR3 protein once. This table has around 62,000 distinct CDR3 sequences, over 15% appearing once. Sequencing was done on a sample of CD4+ T cells from blood. These receptors were obtained from a human donor in good health.

The rearrangement uses TRBV9 and TRBJ1-3; a possible D gene is TRBD1 (6 bases). Germline V gene lookup returns CDR1 SGDLS and CDR2 YYNGEE. V lost 1 base to trimming and J lost 2 bases, with 10 bases between them. The CDR3 is made up of 15 amino acids. The chain's CDR3 is CASSVSGAAGNTIYF. CDR3 bases: TGTGCCAGCAGCGTATCGGGGGCAGCTGGAAACACCATATATTTT. Filled out from reference TRBV9 and TRBJ1-3, the complete variable domain reads DSGVTQTPKHLITATGQRVTLRCSPRSGDLSVYWYQQSLDQGLQFLIQYYNGEERAKGNILERFSAQQFPDLHSELNLSSLELGDSALYFCASSVSGAAGNTIYFGEGSWLTVV.

This clonotype showed up many times. The rearrangement uses TRBV29-1 and TRBJ2-2, with 8 positions matching TRBD1. The trim removed 6 bases at V and 6 bases at J, leaving 6 bases unmatched. The CDR3 is 13 residues long. CDR1 is SQVTM and CDR2 is ANQGSEA in the germline V gene. CDR3 residues: CSVTQTGAGELFF. DNA of the CDR3: TGCAGCGTGACACAGACAGGGGCCGGGGAGCTGTTTTTT.

The chain has TRBV5-1 and TRBJ2-1; tentatively, D is TRBD1 or TRBD2 (6 bases each). V lost 2 bases and J lost 6, with 15 bases in between. This CDR3 has 15 residues. Germline V gene lookup returns CDR1 SGHRS and CDR2 YFSETQ. CDR3 sequence reads: CASSLQGGLRNEQFF. The CDR3 DNA is TGCGCCAGCAGCTTACAGGGAGGCCTACGCAATGAGCAGTTCTTC.

This clonotype was counted many times. This chain joins TRBV12-3 or TRBV12-4 and TRBJ1-2, with 7 bases matching TRBD1. Trimming removed 2 bases from V and 6 bases from J; junction bases left unmatched: 3. This CDR3 is built from 13 residues. CDR3 residues: CASSLRGRDGYTF. In nucleotides, the CDR3 is TGTGCCAGCAGTTTAAGGGGGCGCGATGGCTACACCTTC.

The chain is built from TRBV29-1 and TRBJ1-1, with unresolved D. Trimming removed 7 bases at V and 1 base at J, with 13 bases between. Germline loops: CDR1 SQVTM, CDR2 ANQGSEA. The CDR3 runs 13 residues. The CDR3 DNA reads as TGCAGCGCTAAGCGAGGTTCGAACACTGAAGCTTTCTTT. It encodes CSAKRGSNTEAFF.

On this clonotype itself: One end of the junction does not line up with germline, which may come from a read error. The chain uses TRBV7-2 and TRBJ2-1; 10 positions agree with TRBD2. The germline V gene has CDR1 SGHTA and CDR2 FQGNSA. This CDR3 is built from 14 residues. For the CDR3, the DNA is TGTGCCAGCAGCCTAGCTAGCGGGAGTCCGGAGCAGTTCTTC. This translates into CASSLASGSPEQFF.

This clonotype was seen repeatedly, ten times or more. The J gene is TRBJ2-1, the V gene TRBV20-1; 7 bases are a match to TRBD2. Looked up from germline, CDR1 is DFQATT and CDR2 is SNEGSKA (reference sequence). V lost 1 base, J lost 0 bases, and 9 bases stayed unmatched. The CDR3 covers 17 residues. The CDR3 coding sequence is TGCAGTGCTAGAGCCATCGGGGGGAAGAGCTCCTACAATGAGCAGTTCTTC. Translating gives CSARAIGGKSSYNEQFF.

The table lists this clonotype with a count of one. V usage is TRBV4-3 and J usage is TRBJ1-4, with a weak D call TRBD1 (6 bases). Per the germline V gene, CDR1 is LGHNA and CDR2 is YSLEER. There are 18 residues in the CDR3. The V and J ends lost 1 base and 5 bases respectively, with 20 bases between them. CDR3 in amino acids: CASSQAGAQQGRNEKLFF. As DNA, the CDR3 is TGCGCCAGCAGCCAAGCGGGGGCCCAACAGGGACGAAATGAAAAACTGTTTTTT.

This chain joins TRBV11-3 and TRBJ1-1; D unclear. The ends were cut back, 1 base at V and 6 bases at J, with 12 bases in the middle. Germline V CDR1 and CDR2: SGHNT, YENEEA. The CDR3 consists of 14 residues. CDR3 in DNA: TGTGCCAGCAGCTTAGGGGCCCCCGGAGCTGAAGCTTTCTTT. Amino acids: CASSLGAPGAEAFF.

This clonotype occurred many times. The chain employs TRBV5-1 and TRBJ1-1; 9 bases map to TRBD1. The CDR3 contains 15 residues. V lost 4 bases, J lost 4 bases, and 8 bases stayed unmatched. Germline V gene lookup returns CDR1 SGHRS and CDR2 YFSETQ. Written as DNA, the CDR3 is TGCGCCAGCAGCCCCCGGGACAGGGAGAGCACTGAAGCTTTCTTT. It codes for CASSPRDRESTEAFF.